These T cell receptor beta chains were read from a single sample in a study of post-analysis software for immune sequencing data. TCRdb used MiXCR to reprocess the PCR reads, holding one entry per CDR3 protein. The sample yields roughly 620,000 distinct CDR3 sequences, around 47% seen once. Sequencing was carried out using blood. The receptors come from a girl under 18 with multiple sclerosis. Each CDR3 is given with its conserved first and last residue. The order of the fields is V gene, clone size, CDR3 protein. Size is stated for part of the rows, as once, few or many counts, or as a class when the clone is expanded.

V gene: TRBV12-3/TRBV12-4
clone size: many
CDR3 protein: CASSYATYNEQFF

V gene: TRBV5-5
clone size: few
CDR3 protein: CASSFRTGQDQLLYGYTF

V gene: TRBV7-9
clone size: -
CDR3 protein: CASSLAGGTGAETQYF

V gene: TRBV7-2
clone size: -
CDR3 protein: CASSTGQGGNQPQHF

V gene: TRBV5-1
clone size: -
CDR3 protein: CASSSEGISGANVLTF

V gene: TRBV6-2/TRBV6-3
clone size: few
CDR3 protein: CASSRTVTSNYGYTF

V gene: TRBV12-3/TRBV12-4
clone size: -
CDR3 protein: CASSSEFQPDEKLFF

V gene: TRBV6-1
clone size: -
CDR3 protein: CASRGAGGTYEQYF

V gene: TRBV29-1
clone size: -
CDR3 protein: CSVSQGGNQPQHF

V gene: TRBV7-2
clone size: -
CDR3 protein: CASSFTLAGGSDTQYF

V gene: TRBV3-1
clone size: few
CDR3 protein: CASSQRQGQASKNIQYF

V gene: TRBV5-4
clone size: -
CDR3 protein: CASSPGEREFHEQFF

V gene: TRBV29-1
clone size: -
CDR3 protein: CSVEDARPTSTDTQYF

V gene: TRBV5-1
clone size: few
CDR3 protein: CASSLDRVAYEQYF

V gene: TRBV7-3
clone size: -
CDR3 protein: CASSQIGDGTEAFF

V gene: TRBV6-1
clone size: -
CDR3 protein: CASKGQTVEDNEKLFF

V gene: TRBV20-1
clone size: few
CDR3 protein: CSARDRHGAYNEQFF

V gene: TRBV6-6
clone size: -
CDR3 protein: CASGPGSGPQHF

V gene: TRBV20-1
clone size: -
CDR3 protein: CSAAQGLAGDAYEQYF

V gene: TRBV29-1
clone size: -
CDR3 protein: CSVVRGGGLSTDTQYF

V gene: TRBV12-3/TRBV12-4
clone size: -
CDR3 protein: CASSPSEGGQPRNEQYF

V gene: TRBV7-8
clone size: -
CDR3 protein: CASSSDGRDRDGYTF

V gene: TRBV12-3/TRBV12-4
clone size: -
CDR3 protein: CASSRLVNQPQHF

V gene: TRBV7-2
clone size: few
CDR3 protein: CASSGGTGSQYF

V gene: TRBV27
clone size: -
CDR3 protein: CASSPPPGGHGEQYF

V gene: TRBV29-1
clone size: few
CDR3 protein: CSATDSPETQYF

V gene: TRBV3-1
clone size: few
CDR3 protein: CASSAGTRDTQYF

V gene: TRBV2
clone size: -
CDR3 protein: CATQGAGAEAFF

V gene: TRBV24-1
clone size: -
CDR3 protein: CATSDPGTGFRNQPQHF

V gene: TRBV6-4
clone size: -
CDR3 protein: CASSDPGSGDNVLTF

V gene: TRBV12-3/TRBV12-4
clone size: once
CDR3 protein: CASSLLHQETQYF